Each of the 27 T cell receptor beta chains below was sequenced from the same sample in a study of blood T cell repertoires in COVID-19. Data came from immunoSEQ multiplex PCR; TCRdb stores just in-frame clones and leaves some out. The sample carries 170,000 or so clones, approximately 84% recorded once. The sample taken for sequencing was peripheral blood. These receptors were collected from a man younger than 30 with active or convalescent COVID-19.

The V gene is TRBV4-2, the J gene TRBJ2-5; D is undetermined. This CDR3 has 14 residues. The V end lost 3 bases, the J end lost 5 bases, and 13 bases lay between the germline ends. Germline V gene lookup returns CDR1 LGHNA and CDR2 YNFKEQ. The CDR3 loop is CASSQITARETQYF. The CDR3 DNA sequence: TGTGCCAGCAGCCAGATAACAGCCAGGGAGACCCAGTACTTC.

This sequence joins TRBV19 and TRBJ1-2; D gene uncertain. CDR1 and CDR2 (germline): LNHDA, SQIVND (reference sequence). The CDR3 is made up of 15 amino acids. The V end was cut by 1 base, the J end by 4 bases, with 13 bases between. The chain's CDR3 is CASSIVAVDGYGYTF. In nucleotides, the CDR3 is TGTGCCAGTAGTATAGTTGCGGTTGACGGCTATGGCTACACCTTC.

J is TRBJ2-7 and V is TRBV19, with 8 nucleotides matching TRBD1. The J segment lost 6 bases and the V segment lost 6 bases, leaving 4 bases of the junction unmatched. Per germline, CDR1 LNHDA and CDR2 SQIVND (reference sequence). The CDR3 length is 12 residues. CDR3 loop: CASRQGDREQYF. Here the CDR3 DNA reads TGTGCCAGTAGACAGGGGGACCGCGAGCAGTACTTC.

The CDR3 reads CASSRTGGQNEKLFF. In nucleotides, the CDR3 is TGTGCCAGCAGCAGAACGGGAGGGCAGAATGAAAAACTGTTTTTT. This sequence joins TRBV7-9 and TRBJ1-4; D not certain. Trimming took off 5 bases at V and 5 bases at J, with 15 bases between the two ends. The CDR3 spans 15 residues. Germline V CDR1 and CDR2: SEHNR, FQNEAQ (reference sequence). Variable domain in full (rest from reference TRBV7-9 and TRBJ1-4): DTGVSQNPRHKITKRGQNVTFRCDPISEHNRLYWYRQTLGQGPEFLTYFQNEAQLEKSRLLSDRFSAERPKGSFSTLEIQRTEQGDSAMYLCASSRTGGQNEKLFFGSGTQLSVL.

This clone has only one observation. This chain uses TRBV5-4 with TRBJ1-1; 8 nucleotides agree with TRBD1. Unmatched junction bases numbered 4, after V lost 4 bases and J lost 5 bases. The CDR3 has 13 amino acids. Germline CDR1 and CDR2: SGHNT and YYREEE (reference sequence). The CDR3 loop is CASSGQGGTEAFF. The DNA for the CDR3 is TGTGCCAGCAGCGGACAGGGTGGGACTGAAGCTTTCTTT.

V and J are TRBV5-1 and TRBJ2-7, with D possibly matching TRBD2 (6 bases). Germline CDR1 SGHRS, CDR2 YFSETQ. V shed 2 bases and J shed 8 bases, with 17 bases lying between them. The CDR3 runs 14 residues. CDR3 in DNA: TGCGCCAGCAGCTTAGGACTAACCTCGAACAAGCAGTACTTC. Protein product: CASSLGLTSNKQYF.

This chain joins TRBV4-3 and TRBJ1-1, with D possibly being TRBD1 (5 bases). CDR3 length equals 13 residues. Trimming cost V 0 bases and J 8 bases, with 10 bases left between them. Germline assignment: CDR1 LGHNA and CDR2 YSLEER. The CDR3 DNA sequence: TGCGCCAGCAGCCAAGATAGACAGCCAGAAGCTTTCTTT. Amino acid sequence: CASSQDRQPEAFF.

The rearrangement links TRBV7-6 to TRBJ2-7, with TRBD2 identical over 7 bases. Germline lookup yields CDR1 SGHVS and CDR2 FNYEAQ. The CDR3 loop spans 16 amino acids. V gave up 2 bases and J gave up 7 bases; unmatched junction bases: 14. CDR3 sequence: CASSLIPRAGVGEQYF. The CDR3 DNA is TGTGCCAGCAGCTTAATCCCGCGGGCGGGAGTGGGAGAGCAGTACTTC. Full variable domain (missing parts from reference TRBV7-6 and TRBJ2-7): GAGVSQSPRYKVTKRGQDVALRCDPISGHVSLYWYRQALGQGPEFLTYFNYEAQQDKSGLPNDRFSAERPEGSISTLTIQRTEQRDSAMYRCASSLIPRAGVGEQYFGPGTRLTVT.

The chain links TRBV29-1 to TRBJ1-4; D may be TRBD1 (5 bases). The germline V gene encodes CDR1 SQVTM and CDR2 ANQGSEA. This CDR3 region has 14 residues. V was shortened by 2 bases and J by 7 bases, with 14 bases between the two germline ends. Here the CDR3 reads CSVEPGVGAEKLFF. CDR3 sequence (DNA): TGCAGCGTTGAACCGGGTGTTGGGGCTGAAAAACTGTTTTTT.

This clone appeared a few times. This sequence joins TRBV29-1 and TRBJ1-5; tentative D call: TRBD1 (6 bases). The germline CDR1 and CDR2 sequences are SQVTM and ANQGSEA. This CDR3 contains 14 residues. The germline V and J ends were trimmed by 5 bases and 3 bases, with 14 bases remaining between them. As DNA, the CDR3 is TGCAGCGTTTCAGGGGACGGAACCAATCAGCCCCAGCATTTT. Translated: CSVSGDGTNQPQHF.

The chain employs TRBV6-5 and TRBJ2-3; 7 nucleotides match TRBD1. The germline V gene encodes CDR1 MNHEY and CDR2 SVGAGI. This CDR3 spans 14 amino acids. With 2 bases clipped from V and 6 bases from J, the junction kept 5 bases outside the gene matches. CDR3 DNA sequence: TGTGCCAGCAGTTACCGACAGGGTACCGATACGCAGTATTTT. Translated, it gives CASSYRQGTDTQYF.

This clone was counted a few times. This chain connects TRBV7-2 to TRBJ1-5; possible D gene TRBD1, 5 bases. Germline loops: CDR1 SGHTA, CDR2 FQGNSA. The CDR3 covers 15 residues. V lost 3 bases and J lost 0, with 9 bases in between. This chain's CDR3 is CASSFTTGSNQPQHF. CDR3 coding DNA: TGTGCCAGCAGCTTCACCACAGGTAGCAATCAGCCCCAGCATTTT.

The CDR3 reads CASSQRTSGGYEQYF. The CDR3 DNA sequence: TGTGCCAGCAGCCAAAGGACTAGCGGGGGCTACGAGCAGTACTTC. V gene TRBV28 combines with J gene TRBJ2-7, with 13 bases matching TRBD2. Germline V lookup: CDR1 MDHEN, CDR2 SYDVKM. V was pared by 6 bases and J by 3 bases, with 5 bases of the junction left unmatched. The CDR3 is made up of 15 amino acids.

The chain couples TRBV6-6 to TRBJ1-5, with 9 bases fitting TRBD1. The CDR3 covers 16 residues. Germline lookup yields CDR1 MNHNY and CDR2 SVGAGI (reference sequence). After removal of 6 bases from V and 7 bases from J, the junction contained 13 bases not matched to a gene. CDR3 bases: TGTGCCAGCAGCCCCCCGGGACAGGGAGCGGGGCAGCCCCAGCATTTT. It is translated as CASSPPGQGAGQPQHF.

The chain employs TRBV3-1 (or the pseudogene TRBV3-2) and TRBJ2-7; D perhaps matches TRBD2 (6 bases). From germline, CDR1 is LGHDT and CDR2 YNNKEL (reference sequence). V lost 7 bases, J lost 2 bases, and 21 bases lay in between. The length of the CDR3 is 16 residues. This CDR3 is CASTKEGQEATYEQYF. For the CDR3, the DNA is TGTGCCAGCACCAAGGAGGGGCAGGAGGCGACCTACGAGCAGTACTTC.

The CDR3, as DNA: TGTGCCAGTAGAACATCCGGGACAGGGGACAATCAGCCCCAGCATTTT. Translation: CASRTSGTGDNQPQHF. J is TRBJ1-5 and V is TRBV19, with TRBD1 matching 10 bases. Trimming removed 6 bases from V and 3 bases from J; junction bases left unmatched: 8. The germline gives CDR1 LNHDA, CDR2 SQIVND (reference sequence). The length of the CDR3 is 16 residues.

The CDR3, as DNA: TGTGCCAGCAGCTTAGACGGACAGGGACCCTACGAGCAGTACTTC. This encodes CASSLDGQGPYEQYF. The rearrangement uses TRBV7-6 and TRBJ2-7, with 8 bases aligning to TRBD1. Germline V gene sequence: CDR1 SGHVS, CDR2 FNYEAQ. The CDR3 contains 15 residues. V lost 1 base and J lost 2; bases outside the gene matches: 4.

This clone was seen just once. The chain employs TRBV7-2 and TRBJ1-4; the D is unclear. Germline values: CDR1 SGHTA, CDR2 FQGNSA. V lost 1 base, J lost 0 bases, and 12 bases lay in between. The CDR3 runs 17 residues. CDR3 in amino acids: CASSLVAGSATNEKLFF. As DNA, the CDR3 is TGTGCCAGCAGCTTAGTGGCAGGATCTGCAACTAATGAAAAACTGTTTTTT.

This clone was found once. The genes are TRBV5-8 and TRBJ2-1; tentative D call: TRBD1 (6 bases). Trimming removed 3 bases at V and 4 bases at J, with 11 bases between. The CDR3 contains 14 residues. Germline V lookup: CDR1 SGHTS, CDR2 YDEGEE. The CDR3 spells CASSSGQGYNEQFF. DNA of the CDR3: TGTGCCAGCAGCTCTGGGCAGGGGTACAATGAGCAGTTCTTC.

This rearrangement joins TRBV3-1 (or the pseudogene TRBV3-2) to TRBJ2-7; D unresolved. The CDR3 runs to 13 residues. V was trimmed by 0 bases and J by 1 base, leaving 4 bases between them. CDR1 and CDR2 (germline): LGHDT, YNNKEL (reference sequence). Written as DNA, the CDR3 is TGTGCCAGCAGCCAAGAATCTTCCTACGAGCAGTACTTC. Its translation: CASSQESSYEQYF.

At least ten counts were recorded for this clone. This specimen includes other DNA sequences encoding the same CDR3. This chain connects TRBV18 to TRBJ2-2; tentatively, D is TRBD2 (5 bases). The length of the CDR3 is 14 residues. V lost 0 bases to trimming and J lost 4 bases, with 6 bases between them. Looked up from germline, CDR1 is KGHSH and CDR2 is LQKENI. CDR3 loop: CASSPPAGTGELFF. DNA of the CDR3: TGTGCCAGCTCACCACCGGCGGGCACCGGGGAGCTGTTTTTT.

The chain combines TRBV6-6 with TRBJ2-2; 8 bases line up with TRBD1. V was pared by 7 bases and J by 1 base, with 8 bases of the junction left unmatched. There are 16 residues in the CDR3. CDR1 and CDR2 from the germline V gene are MNHNY and SVGAGI (reference sequence). The CDR3 coding sequence is TGTGCCAGCACCAAAGGCGGGACAGGGAACACCGGGGAGCTGTTTTTT. This encodes CASTKGGTGNTGELFF.

The V and J genes are TRBV19 and TRBJ1-1; a weak D match, TRBD1 (5 bases). CDR1 is LNHDA and CDR2 is SQIVND in the germline V gene (reference sequence). This CDR3 spans 15 amino acids. V shed 7 bases and J shed 2 bases, with 17 bases lying between them. DNA for the CDR3: TGTGCCAGTACCCCAGGAAGGGGCAGCAACACTGAAGCTTTCTTT. This sequence encodes CASTPGRGSNTEAFF.

The chain employs TRBV5-5 and TRBJ2-5; 7 positions match TRBD1. V lost 2 bases, J lost 3 bases, and 1 base stayed unmatched. This CDR3 is 13 amino acids long. The germline V gene encodes CDR1 SGHKS and CDR2 YYEKEE (reference sequence). The CDR3 is CASSFGTEETQYF. The CDR3 nucleotides are TGTGCCAGCAGCTTCGGGACAGAAGAGACCCAGTACTTC.

The chain joins TRBV4-1 to TRBJ1-1; 9 nucleotides line up with TRBD1. Germline V gene lookup returns CDR1 MGHRA and CDR2 YSYEKL. V shed 6 bases and J 0 bases; nucleotides not matched to a gene: 5. This CDR3 comprises 15 residues. In DNA form, the CDR3 reads TGCGCCAGCAGGTTAGGACAGGGGATGAACACTGAAGCTTTCTTT. Translation gives CASRLGQGMNTEAFF.

V and J are TRBV27 and TRBJ1-6; possible D gene TRBD1, 5 bases. V dropped 2 bases and J dropped 8 bases, with 10 bases sitting between them. The germline V gene encodes CDR1 MNHEY and CDR2 SMNVEV (reference sequence). The CDR3 loop spans 14 amino acids. CDR3 residues: CASSLEGRDSPLHF. Written as DNA, the CDR3 is TGTGCCAGCAGTTTAGAAGGCAGGGATTCACCCCTCCACTTT.

This chain links TRBV6-1 with TRBJ2-7; D not resolved. The germline V gene has CDR1 MNHNS and CDR2 SASEGT. Trimming pared 2 bases from V and 2 bases from J, leaving 13 bases between. This CDR3 comprises 15 residues. The CDR3: CASSERYYLTYEQYF. Here the CDR3 DNA reads TGTGCCAGCAGTGAACGATACTACCTAACCTACGAGCAGTACTTC.